This section outlines one T cell receptor (beta chain) sequence together with its context. Its specificity is unknown. Trimming shortened V by 6 bases and J by 4 bases, and 15 bases separated the two germline ends. Germline V gene data show CDR1 as LGHNT and CDR2 as FRNRAP. CDR3 length: 14 residues. The data derive from a study of OX40 agonist ivuxolimab in advanced cancers. Here immunoSEQ multiplex PCR was the method, and the copy in TCRdb shows in-frame clones only, minus some. Among fewer than 90,000 clones listed, over 75% were seen once. Study-wide points: Also showing low normalized T-cell clonal expansion were some of the nonresponders.

Here the sequenced sample was CD4+ or CD8+ T cells sorted from blood, taken in a trial of the OX40 agonist ivuxolimab. The sequence was obtained from an adult with an advanced solid tumor such as melanoma, head and neck, liver or kidney cancer. The chain uses TRBV12-5 and TRBJ1-2, with a tentative D call TRBD1 (6 bases). As DNA, the CDR3 is TGTGCTAGTGGCCTAACAGGGTTGACCTATGGCTACACCTTC. As protein: CASGLTGLTYGYTF.